This T cell receptor beta chain was recovered during a study of naive and memory T cell subsets. The V gene end was trimmed by 6 bases and the J gene end by 1 base; junction bases not matched to a gene: 9. Germline CDR1 reads MNHEY; CDR2 reads SVGAGI. The length of the CDR3 is 17 residues. Treatment denoted: skin biopsy from PPD injection site in Mantoux-positive individual. The library had UMIs added by 3' ligation of an oligonucleotide to TCR cDNA. Tuberculin skin test biopsies were taken where PPD was injected in Mantoux-positive people. The SP2 primer and nested alpha and beta constant region primers amplified ligated cDNA in four rounds. For blood and skin samples, reverse transcription used TCR alpha and beta constant primers. TCRdb re-called the UMI-ligation and nested PCR reads with MiXCR, one entry per CDR3 protein. Among about 37,000 distinct CDR3 sequences, 11% were seen once, and the ten largest hold roughly 3.6%.

This clonotype was counted at least ten times. The sequence was collected from an adult in good health. The material sequenced was skin, taken from a tuberculin skin test site. The rearrangement uses TRBV6-5 and TRBJ2-1; 10 bases line up with TRBD2. The CDR3 DNA follows: TGTGCCAGCAGCCCCGACCTTAGCGGGGGGTCCTACAATGAGCAGTTCTTC. Its translation: CASSPDLSGGSYNEQFF.